These T cell receptor beta chains were read from a single sample in a study of blood T cell repertoires in COVID-19. Profiling relied on immunoSEQ multiplex PCR, and the TCRdb table lists in-frame clones only, not all of them. The sample contains 200,000 to 250,000 clones, 70% to 90% of which appear only once. Sequenced material: peripheral blood. The receptors stem from a woman between 18 and 29 years old who had recovered from COVID-19. The CDR3 runs from the conserved cysteine through the conserved F or W. A D gene is named only where the DNA matches it firmly. Expanded clones are given a class, and other clones once, few, many or no size at all.

d_call cdr3_length clone_size j_call v_call cdr3_nt cdr3_aa
- 15 once TRBJ1-1 TRBV28 TGTGCCAGCAGTTTATCTGGAGGGATGCGCACTGAAGCTTTCTTT CASSLSGGMRTEAFF
- 11 - TRBJ1-1 TRBV28 TGTGCACCGCATGGACAAACTGAAGCTTTCTTT CAPHGQTEAFF
TRBD1 15 - TRBJ2-4 TRBV13 TGTGCCAGCAGCCCCGAACAGGGGGCCAAAAACATTCAGTACTTC CASSPEQGAKNIQYF
- 16 - TRBJ1-4 TRBV6-5 TGTGCCAGCAGTTACTGGGGGGGAAGTAGGAATGAAAAACTGTTTTTT CASSYWGGSRNEKLFF
- 16 - TRBJ1-4 TRBV5-6 TGTGCCAGCAGCAAAGCGGCGAACAGGGTTAATGAAAAACTGTTTTTT CASSKAANRVNEKLFF
- 12 - TRBJ2-1 TRBV7-3 TGTGCCAGCAGCTTAGGGGCCTCTGAGCAGTTCTTC CASSLGASEQFF
TRBD1 11 - TRBJ1-1 TRBV29-1 TGCAGCGTCGAGGACAGGGCTGAAGCTTTCTTT CSVEDRAEAFF
TRBD1 13 - TRBJ1-5 TRBV30 TGTGCCTGGAGCGGGACAGGGGTGTATCCCCAGCATTTT CAWSGTGVYPQHF
TRBD1 15 - TRBJ1-3 TRBV11-2 TGTGCCAGCAGCTTAGGACAGGGAGCTGGAAACACCATATATTTT CASSLGQGAGNTIYF
TRBD1 15 - TRBJ2-3 TRBV28 TGTGCCAGCAGCGAATGGGGACAGGGGATCGATACGCAGTATTTT CASSEWGQGIDTQYF
TRBD2 14 - TRBJ2-1 TRBV27 TGTGCCAGCAGTTTTTCTGGACTAGGCAATGAGCAGTTCTTC CASSFSGLGNEQFF
- 17 - TRBJ1-1 TRBV7-9 TGTGCCAGCAGCTTAGGTTCCCTGGGAGAGAGTGACACTGAAGCTTTCTTT CASSLGSLGESDTEAFF
TRBD1 15 - TRBJ2-1 TRBV27 TGTGCCAGCAGTATCCGGGACAGGGTTGTCAATGAGCAGTTCTTC CASSIRDRVVNEQFF
- 17 - TRBJ2-7 TRBV12-1 TGTGCCAGCAGCTCCCTTGTGGCGGCGCGGAGCTCCTACGAGCAGTACTTC CASSSLVAARSSYEQYF
- 15 few TRBJ2-3 TRBV9 TGTGCCAGCAGCGTAGTCTCCGGTGGCACAGATACGCAGTATTTT CASSVVSGGTDTQYF
TRBD1 15 - TRBJ2-1 TRBV11-3 TGTGCCAGCAGCCACTGGGACAGCGCCTACAATGAGCAGTTCTTC CASSHWDSAYNEQFF
- 14 - TRBJ1-1 TRBV13 TGTGCCAGCAGCTTAGTGCGGGGGAACACTGAAGCTTTCTTT CASSLVRGNTEAFF
- 15 once TRBJ2-7 TRBV27 TGTGCCAGCAGGAAACCAGGGGCTGGATCCTACGAGCAGTACTTC CASRKPGAGSYEQYF
- 17 - TRBJ2-1 TRBV9 TGTGCCAGCAGCGTAGATCTCGTGAGGCCCCCCTACAATGAGCAGTTCTTC CASSVDLVRPPYNEQFF
- 14 - TRBJ1-2 TRBV7-9 TGTGCCAGCAGCTTAATACGGGGAGCGGATGGCTACACCTTC CASSLIRGADGYTF
- 12 - TRBJ2-5 TRBV30 TGTGCCTGGAGTGTAATCCTGGAGACCCAGTACTTC CAWSVILETQYF
- 21 - TRBJ1-5 TRBV21-1 TGTGCCAGCAGCCTCTACCTGGACCGGAGACAGGGAGGATTGAGCAATCAGCCCCAGCATTTT CASSLYLDRRQGGLSNQPQHF
TRBD1 13 - TRBJ2-4 TRBV18 TGTGCCAGCTCACCGACAGGGAAGAACATTCAGTACTTC CASSPTGKNIQYF
- 13 - TRBJ1-2 TRBV4-2 TGTGCCAGCAGCCAAGACAGGTTTTCAGGCTACACCTTC CASSQDRFSGYTF
TRBD1 15 - TRBJ2-5 TRBV30 TGTGCCTGGAGTGCGTGGACAGGGAACAGAGAGACCCAGTACTTC CAWSAWTGNRETQYF
- 14 - TRBJ1-5 TRBV18 TGTGCCAGCTCTTCAAGGAGGCGTCTTCAGCCCCAGCATTTT CASSSRRRLQPQHF
TRBD2 19 - TRBJ2-6 TRBV4-2 TGTGCCAGCAGCCAAGAGAGTTTACTAGCGGGAGCAGGGGCCAACGTCCTGACTTTC CASSQESLLAGAGANVLTF
- 15 - TRBJ1-2 TRBV24-1 TGTGCCACCATGGTGAGCAGGGACAAGAGCTATGGCTACACCTTC CATMVSRDKSYGYTF
TRBD2 14 - TRBJ2-1 TRBV9 TGTGCCAGCAGCGTAGTGGGACTAGGCAATGAGCAGTTCTTC CASSVVGLGNEQFF